This T cell receptor beta chain was captured in a study of beta chain features in type 1 diabetes. Study conclusions and caveats: Among patients, naive, central memory and Treg TCRB repertoires appeared more similar than among healthy donors. Although PCR might favor shorter templates, it would do so equally in patients and controls.

Germline CDR1 SGHRS, CDR2 YFSETQ. V shed 1 base, J shed 1 base, and the junction held 1 base outside the gene matches. CDR3 size: 15 residues. Expressed TCRB transcripts were sequenced because the isolated RNA had all been reverse transcribed beforehand. The data were produced by immunoSEQ multiplex PCR, yet TCRdb's version contains in-frame clones alone and is incomplete. Of hundreds of thousands of clones in the sample, roughly 15% were seen once. One heparinised blood draw, averaging about 116 mL, came from each donor. Isolation of CD4+ naive, central memory, regulatory and stem cell-like memory cells was achieved by sorting via CD45RO/CCR7/CD25/CD127/CD95/CD27. About this clone itself: Its antigen is unidentified.

The chain joins TRBV5-1 to TRBJ2-2; TRBD2 aligns across 7 bases. Sequenced: naive CD4+ T cells from blood. The source of this sequence is a young man in good health. CDR3 bases: TGCGCCAGCAGCTTGTCTAGCGGGAACACCGGGGAGCTGTTTTTT. Amino acids: CASSLSSGNTGELFF.